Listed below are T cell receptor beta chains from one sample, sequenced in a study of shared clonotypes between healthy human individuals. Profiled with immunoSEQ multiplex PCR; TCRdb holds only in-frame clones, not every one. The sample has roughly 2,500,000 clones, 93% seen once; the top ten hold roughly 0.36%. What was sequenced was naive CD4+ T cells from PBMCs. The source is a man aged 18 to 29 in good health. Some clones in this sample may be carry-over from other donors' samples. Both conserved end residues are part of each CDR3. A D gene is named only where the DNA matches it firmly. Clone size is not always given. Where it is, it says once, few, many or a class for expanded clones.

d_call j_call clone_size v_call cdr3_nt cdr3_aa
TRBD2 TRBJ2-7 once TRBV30 TGTGCCTACGCGGGACTAGAAGACTCCTACGAGCAGTACTTC CAYAGLEDSYEQYF
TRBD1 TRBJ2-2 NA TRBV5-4 TGTGCCAGCAGCTCACCGGGACAGGGGGCCACCGGGGAGCTGTTTTTT CASSSPGQGATGELFF
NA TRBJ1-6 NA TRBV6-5 TGTGCCAGCAGTTACGATGGCCCGGGTAATTCACCCCTCCACTTT CASSYDGPGNSPLHF
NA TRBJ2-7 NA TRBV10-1 TGCGCCAGCAGTGGTACCGGGACCTTACGTTACGAGCAGTACTTC CASSGTGTLRYEQYF
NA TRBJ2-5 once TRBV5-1 TGCGCCAGCAGTTGGGATCAAGAGACCCAGTACTTC CASSWDQETQYF
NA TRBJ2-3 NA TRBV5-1 TGCGCCAGCAGCTCCGGATTCGGCAGCACAGATACGCAGTATTTT CASSSGFGSTDTQYF
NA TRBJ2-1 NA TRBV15 TGTGCCACCAGCAGGGGGCTCGAGGGTGAGCAGTTCTTC CATSRGLEGEQFF
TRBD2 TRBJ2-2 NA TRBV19 TGTGCCAGTAGGCTAGCGGGGGGAAACACCGGGGAGCTGTTTTTT CASRLAGGNTGELFF
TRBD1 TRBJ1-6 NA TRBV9 TGTGCCAGCAGCAACACCCGGGACAGACATAATTCACCCCTCCACTTT CASSNTRDRHNSPLHF
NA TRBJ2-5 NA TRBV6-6 TGTGCCAGCACCCAACGCAGGGACGGAGAGACCCAGTACTTC CASTQRRDGETQYF
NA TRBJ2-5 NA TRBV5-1 TGCGCCAGCAGAGTCTCAGGCCAGGGTCAAGAGACCCAGTACTTC CASRVSGQGQETQYF
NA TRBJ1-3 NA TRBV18 TGTGCCAGCTCACCAGTATCAGGGGCGACTGGAAACACCATATATTTT CASSPVSGATGNTIYF
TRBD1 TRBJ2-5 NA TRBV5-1 TGCGCCAGCGGGATACAGGGGTTCCAAGAGACCCAGTACTTC CASGIQGFQETQYF
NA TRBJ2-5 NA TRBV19 TGTGCCAGTAGCCTCGAAGAGACCCAGTACTTC CASSLEETQYF
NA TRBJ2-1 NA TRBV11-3 TGTGCCAGCAGCTTCTCGTCGGGAGCGGGCTACAATGAGCAGTTCTTC CASSFSSGAGYNEQFF
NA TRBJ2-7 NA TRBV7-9 TGTGCCAGCAGCTACCGACGGAGTGGTCTCCACGAGCAGTACTTC CASSYRRSGLHEQYF
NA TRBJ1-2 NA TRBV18 TGTGCCAGCTCACCGGTTAGCCCGGGACCAGCTAACTATGGCTACACCTTC CASSPVSPGPANYGYTF
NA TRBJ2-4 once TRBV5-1 TGCGCCAGCAGCTTGGCCATCGGGTCGGGCGGACTGATAGCCAAAAACATTCAGTACTTC CASSLAIGSGGLIAKNIQYF
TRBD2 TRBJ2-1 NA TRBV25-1 TGTGCCAGCAGTGACCGGACTAGCGGGAGAGGCAATGAGCAGTTCTTC CASSDRTSGRGNEQFF
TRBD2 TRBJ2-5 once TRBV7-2 TGTGCCAGCAGCCCGGGGGGGGGCCGATTGGAGACCCAGTACTTC CASSPGGGRLETQYF
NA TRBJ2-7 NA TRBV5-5 TGTGCCAGCAGCTCTTCCTCAGAGGCCGAGCAGTACTTC CASSSSSEAEQYF
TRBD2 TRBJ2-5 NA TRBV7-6 TGTGCCAGCAGCCGGACGACTAGCAAAGAGACCCAGTACTTC CASSRTTSKETQYF
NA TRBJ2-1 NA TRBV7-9 TGTGCCAGCAGCTATAGCAATGAGCAGTTCTTC CASSYSNEQFF
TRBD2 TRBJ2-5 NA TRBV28 TGTGCCAGCAGTTTACCTAGCGGGAGCACAGAGACCCAGTACTTC CASSLPSGSTETQYF
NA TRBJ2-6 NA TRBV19 TGTGCCAGTAGTATAGCGATCTCTGGGGCCAACGTCCTGACTTTC CASSIAISGANVLTF
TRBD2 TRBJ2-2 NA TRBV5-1 TGCGCCAGCAGCTCCGGCGGGGGGAGAAACACCGGGGAGCTGTTTTTT CASSSGGGRNTGELFF
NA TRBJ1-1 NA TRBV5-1 TGCGCCAGCAGCACACTGACGCCAGACATGAACACTGAAGCTTTCTTT CASSTLTPDMNTEAFF
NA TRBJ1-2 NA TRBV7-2 TGTGCCAGCAGCTTCGAGCGGAGAGGCTACACCTTC CASSFERRGYTF
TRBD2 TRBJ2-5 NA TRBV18 TGTGCCAGCTCACCAGGGACTAGCGGGAGGGCCGGAGAGACCCAGTACTTC CASSPGTSGRAGETQYF
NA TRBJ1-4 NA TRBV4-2 TGTGCCAGCAGCCCACCCTCCGGCCACGGGGCTTTT CASSPPSGHGAF
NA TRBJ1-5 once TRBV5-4 TGTGCCAGCAGCTTGGATAGGGGGAATCAGCCCCAGCATTTT CASSLDRGNQPQHF
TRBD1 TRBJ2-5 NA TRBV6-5 TGTGCCAGCAGTTACTCGAGGCAGGGGGAAGAGACCCAGTACTTC CASSYSRQGEETQYF